This TCR beta chain is drawn from a study of tumor and adjacent non-tumor tissue in lung cancer (dated by TCRdb to about 2018). Concerning the study at large: By cancer type, the cohort comprised 12 adenocarcinoma patients, a couple of squamous cell carcinoma patients and 1 small cell lung cancer patient. Among the roughly 15 patients, ages ranged from roughly 31 to 85 years, 10 were men and 5 were women, and disease was TNM stage I to III. Sequencing produced 125,075,908 productive TCRbeta reads in total, an average of about 4.5 million reads per sample. Using bulk TCRbeta repertoires from 15 lung cancer patients, the study set lung tumor tissue side by side with matched distant non-tumor lung tissue. For each patient, one tumor sample and one normal lung sample were taken, giving approximately 29 paired specimens that underwent TCRbeta CDR3 sequencing. The full study reports these points: In normal lung, the top 100 clones accounted for a significantly larger cumulative share of the repertoire than in tumor tissue. TCR diversity (inverse Simpson) was significantly higher in tumor than in normal lung tissue (approximately 440 vs 150, P = 0.0075, Mann-Whitney U test). The sequencing platform is not named in the methods, and unique molecular identifiers are not mentioned. The cohort had only approximately 15 patients, and the authors noted that larger samples and more detailed clinical data are needed. Younger patients had significantly higher TCR diversity, and higher tumor TCR diversity was associated with shorter overall and disease-free survival. Peripheral blood was not sequenced, so blood TCRbeta repertoires in these lung cancer patients were not examined.

RNA was extracted from bulk unsorted tissue and checked for quality with a NanoDrop ND-1000 and an Agilent 2100. Newly diagnosed lung cancer patients without prior chemotherapy who had been admitted for thoracic surgery in China between August and November 2014 were enrolled as donors. The study excluded patients who had received radiotherapy or chemotherapy before or who had another cancer at the same time. Surgical tissue pieces of about 1-2.2 cm3 were preserved in RNAlater solution and stored at -80 °C until use. Library method: multiplex PCR. The data were produced on an Illumina HiSeq 2500. TCRbeta libraries were built by three rounds of nested PCR using primers (Table S4), following protocols modified from ARM-PCR. Before sequencing, PCR products in the 200-500 bp range were cut out of the gel and cleaned up using the QIAquick gel extraction kit. Processing in the source paper ran as follows. Trimmomatic was used to clean the reads, FLASH merged the cleaned reads into complete CDR3 sequences, and MiTCR assigned the sequences to V(D)J germline segments. VDJtools was used to compute clonal diversity as the inverse Simpson's index. In-frame sequences lacking a premature stop codon were counted as productive reads. TCRdb itself trimmed the public reads at Q25 with fastp, ran MiXCR and retained productive beta chains. Each record represents a unique CDR3 protein, reported with the most common genes and DNA among its rows. The V and J calls and clone size come from TCRdb's table, not from the authors' own analysis. The sample has approximately 130,000 distinct CDR3 sequences on record, around three fifths of them singletons. The ten largest clonotypes hold 9.5% to 15% of the sample.

This clonotype was observed a few times. Its antigen target is currently unknown. This may come from a read error, since a much larger clone is one base off. This clonotype originated in a man under 40 with non-small cell lung cancer. Specimen: lung tumor tissue.

Here is the DNA: TGTGCCAACAGTCTAGCGGGAGGGGGCTACGAGCAGTACTTC. This sequence encodes CANSLAGGGYEQYF. The rearrangement combines TRBV6-5 with TRBJ2-7, with 12 bases aligning to TRBD2. The germline V gene supplies CDR1 MNHEY and CDR2 SVGAGI. Counted from cysteine to phenylalanine, this CDR3 has 14 amino acids. Only the CDR3 portion is preserved as DNA: 42 bases, with reading frame beginning at the first base.